Below, 29 T cell receptor beta chains from the same sample are listed, as sequenced in a study of blood T cell repertoires in COVID-19 (dated by TCRdb to the early 2020s). The library was built by means of the immunoSEQ multiplex PCR assay. TCRdb obtained this table from immuneACCESS and retained in-frame rearrangements with V and J assigned. These tables miss some clones; where compared with another copy, unresolved V genes account for less than half of the shortfall, and the remainder is unexplained. The sample table contains more than 95,000 clones; only one count was recorded for around 90% of them. Around 7.7% of the sample lies in the top ten. Sequenced input: peripheral blood. Source of these receptors: a human donor in a cohort sampled during active COVID-19.

CDR3 DNA: TGTGCCAGCATCGGGACAGGAGTCCCATATGGCTACACCTTC. Encoded protein: CASIGTGVPYGYTF. The V and J genes are TRBV28 and TRBJ1-2; TRBD1 matches 8 bases. J was trimmed by 5 bases and V by 7 bases; bases with no gene match: 9. The germline CDR1 and CDR2 sequences are MDHEN and SYDVKM. This CDR3 comprises 14 residues.

V and J are TRBV4-1 and TRBJ1-5; D perhaps matches TRBD1 (6 bases). There are 15 residues in the CDR3. V was trimmed by 0 bases and J by 5 bases, leaving 11 bases between them. From germline, CDR1 is MGHRA and CDR2 YSYEKL. The CDR3 nucleotides are TGCGCCAGCAGCCAAGAACGACAGGCCGATCAGCCCCAGCATTTT. It encodes CASSQERQADQPQHF.

The CDR3 sequence is CASSFRGGLGLSEQFF. CDR3 DNA: TGTGCCAGCAGCTTCCGAGGGGGACTAGGTCTTTCCGAGCAGTTCTTC. The chain couples TRBV7-2 to TRBJ2-1, with TRBD2 matching 8 bases. The V segment lost 3 bases and the J segment 10 bases; nucleotides outside the gene matches: 14. Germline loops: CDR1 SGHTA, CDR2 FQGNSA. The CDR3 is 16 amino acids.

The chain combines TRBV11-2 with TRBJ1-1, with 9 bases matching TRBD1. The V and J ends lost 5 bases and 3 bases, in that order; junction bases with no gene match: 7. CDR3 length: 15 residues. CDR1 SGHAT and CDR2 FQNNGV come from the germline V gene. The CDR3 reads CASSIFRDRDTEAFF. The CDR3 region has the DNA TGTGCCAGCAGCATCTTCCGGGACAGGGACACTGAAGCTTTCTTT.

V is TRBV5-8 and J is TRBJ1-2; TRBD1 is a possible D gene (6 bases). CDR1 is SGHTS and CDR2 is YDEGEE in the germline V gene. The CDR3 covers 15 residues. Between the trimmed V and J ends, which lost 0 bases and 6 bases, there was a span of 15 bases. CDR3 sequence (DNA): TGTGCCAGCAGCTTGGGAGAGACAGGATTTCATGGCTACACCTTC. Its protein is CASSLGETGFHGYTF.

The genes are TRBV29-1 and TRBJ2-3; 8 nucleotides agree with TRBD2. Trimming cost V 5 bases and J 5 bases; bases outside gene matches: 12. Germline loops: CDR1 SQVTM, CDR2 ANQGSEA. The CDR3 consists of 15 residues. The CDR3 region is CSVLAGGVWKDTQYF. CDR3 nucleotides: TGCAGCGTTCTAGCGGGTGGGGTATGGAAAGATACGCAGTATTTT.

The gene calls are TRBV7-8 and TRBJ2-3; 10 bases match TRBD1. Per the germline V gene, CDR1 is SGHVS and CDR2 is FQNEAQ. The CDR3 sequence is 15 residues long. The V segment lost 5 bases and the J segment 5 bases; nucleotides outside the gene matches: 7. CDR3 sequence reads: CASSPYGQGGDTQYF. CDR3 nucleotide sequence: TGTGCCAGCAGCCCATATGGACAGGGGGGAGATACGCAGTATTTT.

This chain links TRBV19 with TRBJ2-4; 12 bases are shared with TRBD2. Germline CDR1 reads LNHDA; CDR2 reads SQIVND (reference sequence). This CDR3 comprises 15 residues. V dropped 3 bases and J dropped 5; count of bases not matched to a gene: 2. The CDR3 DNA reads as TGTGCCAGTAGTATCCTAGCGGGGGGGGAAAACATTCAGTACTTC. Protein: CASSILAGGENIQYF.

This clone occurred once. V is TRBV7-8 and J is TRBJ1-1; D ambiguous. There are 13 residues in the CDR3. CDR1 is SGHVS and CDR2 is FQNEAQ in the germline V gene. The ends were cut back, 2 bases at V and 12 bases at J, with 16 bases in the middle. CDR3 in amino acids: CASSLMSPQLTFF. Here the CDR3 DNA reads TGTGCCAGCAGCTTAATGTCCCCACAGTTAACTTTCTTT. The entire variable domain, with the rest obtained from reference TRBV7-8 and TRBJ1-1, is as follows: GAGVSQSPRYKVAKRGQDVALRCDPISGHVSLFWYQQALGQGPEFLTYFQNEAQLDKSGLPSDRFFAERPEGSVSTLKIQRTQQEDSAVYLCASSLMSPQLTFFGQGTRLTVV.

V gene TRBV19 combines with J gene TRBJ1-3; D is ambiguous. Germline values: CDR1 LNHDA, CDR2 SQIVND (reference sequence). This CDR3 is built from 13 residues. The V end lost 2 bases, the J end lost 1 base, and 3 bases lay between the germline ends. The CDR3 spells CASSIRSGNTIYF. DNA for the CDR3: TGTGCCAGTAGTATACGGTCTGGAAACACCATATATTTT.

The chain couples TRBV19 to TRBJ1-1, with 7 bases matching TRBD1. Trimming removed 4 bases from V and 1 base from J; junction bases left unmatched: 6. Germline CDR1 and CDR2: LNHDA and SQIVND (reference sequence). The CDR3 contains 15 residues. The CDR3 is CASSTYRTGNTEAFF. The CDR3 bases are TGTGCCAGTAGTACCTATCGGACAGGGAACACTGAAGCTTTCTTT.

This clone was detected a few times. The rearrangement joins TRBV27 to TRBJ2-3; TRBD2 matches at 8 bases. V shed 0 bases, J shed 5 bases, and the junction held 10 bases outside the gene matches. This CDR3 comprises 17 residues. The germline V gene has CDR1 MNHEY and CDR2 SMNVEV (reference sequence). For the CDR3, the DNA is TGTGCCAGCAGTTTATCGACTAGCGCCTCCTTGAGAGATACGCAGTATTTT. It encodes CASSLSTSASLRDTQYF.

The rearrangement links TRBV23-1 to TRBJ1-3, with D possibly TRBD1 on 6 matching bases. TRBV23-1 is given ORF status, its function remaining uncertain. The germline V and J ends were trimmed by 0 bases and 4 bases, with 13 bases remaining between them. This CDR3 has 16 amino acids. The CDR3: CASSQSPTGSGNTIYF. The CDR3 nucleotides are TGCGCCAGCAGTCAATCCCCCACAGGGAGCGGAAACACCATATATTTT.

In DNA form, the CDR3 reads TGTGCCAGTAGTGAACCGGGACAGCCAACTATGAACACTGAAGCTTTCTTT. Its protein product is CASSEPGQPTMNTEAFF. J is TRBJ1-1 and V is TRBV19; 7 bases are shared with TRBD1. Per germline, CDR1 LNHDA and CDR2 SQIVND (reference sequence). This CDR3 region has 17 residues. V lost 5 bases to trimming and J lost 0 bases; unmatched junction nucleotides: 12.

The V gene is TRBV5-1, the J gene TRBJ2-1; 8 bases map to TRBD1. CDR1 and CDR2 from the germline V gene are SGHRS and YFSETQ. The junction had 9 bases not matched to a gene; V was cut back by 9 bases and J by 4 bases. The CDR3 sequence is 14 residues long. This CDR3 reads CATSTGGQYNEQFF. CDR3 bases: TGCGCCACCTCCACAGGGGGGCAATACAATGAGCAGTTCTTC.

This sequence joins TRBV5-1 and TRBJ2-2; D is perhaps TRBD2 (6 bases). CDR1 is SGHRS and CDR2 is YFSETQ in the germline V gene. V lost 4 bases and J lost 8, with 18 bases in between. The CDR3 length is 15 residues. The CDR3 DNA sequence: TGCGCCAGCAGCGGCCCGGGACTCGGAGGGGGGGAGCTGTTTTTT. Its translation is CASSGPGLGGGELFF.

This clone has more than one count but fewer than ten. The chain joins TRBV7-3 to TRBJ2-3, with 9 bases identical to TRBD2. Germline-derived CDR1 and CDR2 are SGHTA and FQGTGA. V dropped 3 bases and J dropped 4; count of bases not matched to a gene: 11. This CDR3 has 17 amino acids. The DNA of the CDR3 is TGTGCCAGCAGCTTCCTGCATGCGGGGGGGCGATCAGATACGCAGTATTTT. Its translation: CASSFLHAGGRSDTQYF. Filled out from reference TRBV7-3 and TRBJ2-3, the complete variable domain reads GAGVSQTPSNKVTEKGKYVELRCDPISGHTALYWYRQSLGQGPEFLIYFQGTGAADDSGLPNDRFFAVRPEGSVSTLKIQRTERGDSAVYLCASSFLHAGGRSDTQYFGPGTRLTVL.

J is TRBJ2-1 and V is TRBV11-2; TRBD2 matches 10 bases. The germline V gene has CDR1 SGHAT and CDR2 FQNNGV. The CDR3 covers 15 residues. The V gene end was trimmed by 1 base and the J gene end by 11 bases; junction bases not matched to a gene: 8. CDR3 sequence: CASSLVAGGGLKQFF. As DNA, the CDR3 is TGTGCCAGCAGCTTAGTAGCGGGAGGCGGATTAAAGCAGTTCTTC.

The chain is built from TRBV6-4 and TRBJ1-5; D remains ambiguous. Trimming took off 3 bases at V and 3 bases at J, with 6 bases between the two ends. The CDR3 runs 13 residues. Germline CDR1 is MRHNA and CDR2 is SNTAGT. The CDR3 nucleotides read TGTGCCAGCAGTGAGTCTCTCAATCAGCCCCAGCATTTT. The encoded protein is CASSESLNQPQHF.

Note on this clone: It differs at one base from a far larger clone, so likely a read error. The rearrangement uses TRBV7-9 and TRBJ2-7; TRBD1 matches at 10 bases. Unmatched junction bases numbered 3, after V lost 5 bases and J lost 2 bases. CDR3 size: 14 residues. From germline, CDR1 is SEHNR and CDR2 FQNEAQ (reference sequence). CDR3 amino acids: CASSTGQGAYEQYF. CDR3 bases: TGTGCCAGCAGCACCGGACAGGGGGCCTACGAGCAGTACTTC.

The rearrangement links TRBV2 to TRBJ2-1; 10 bases are shared with TRBD1. Per the germline V gene, CDR1 is SNHLY and CDR2 is FYNNEI. The CDR3 runs 16 residues. The V segment lost 6 bases and the J segment 0 bases; nucleotides outside the gene matches: 5. The CDR3 bases are TGTGCCAGCAGAGGGACAGGGGCGAGCTCCTACAATGAGCAGTTCTTC. Its translation is CASRGTGASSYNEQFF.

This clone has a single count. At one boundary the junction diverges from the germline segment, which might be a read error. The chain is built from TRBV29-1 and TRBJ1-1, with D uncertain. Germline lookup yields CDR1 SQVTM and CDR2 ANQGSEA. The CDR3 length is 12 residues. The CDR3 nucleotides read TGCAGCGTCGAAGACTGGAACACTGAAGCTTTCTTT. It codes for CSVEDWNTEAFF.

The chain joins TRBV3-1 (or the pseudogene TRBV3-2) to TRBJ1-2; the match to TRBD1 covers 7 bases. The CDR3 is 15 amino acids. Germline loops: CDR1 LGHDT, CDR2 YNNKEL (reference sequence). The ends lost 3 bases at V and 3 bases at J; junction bases unmatched: 7. The CDR3 loop is CASSHAYRGDYGYTF. The CDR3 DNA reads as TGTGCCAGCAGCCACGCTTACAGGGGAGACTATGGCTACACCTTC.

CDR3 amino acids: CASSIRLGTGSYEQYF. The CDR3 DNA sequence: TGTGCCAGTAGTATTCGTCTCGGGACTGGCTCCTACGAGCAGTACTTC. This sequence joins TRBV19 and TRBJ2-7; D perhaps matches TRBD2 (6 bases). The CDR3 is 16 amino acids. In germline, CDR1 is LNHDA, CDR2 SQIVND (reference sequence). V dropped 3 bases and J dropped 0 bases, with 15 bases sitting between them. The variable domain in full, with the rest retrieved from reference TRBV19 and TRBJ2-7, is DGGITQSPKYLFRKEGQNVTLSCEQNLNHDAMYWYRQDPGQGLRLIYYSQIVNDFQKGDIAEGYSVSREKKESFPLTVTSAQKNPTAFYLCASSIRLGTGSYEQYFGPGTRLTVT.

In DNA form, the CDR3 reads TGTGCCAGCTTCTCCCAGGGGGTAACCTACGAGCAGTACTTC. Encoded protein: CASFSQGVTYEQYF. The V and J genes are TRBV2 and TRBJ2-7; 7 positions match TRBD1. Germline lookup yields CDR1 SNHLY and CDR2 FYNNEI. This CDR3 is built from 14 residues. The junction had 9 bases not matched to a gene; V was cut back by 8 bases and J by 2 bases.

CDR3 in DNA: TGTGCCAGCACCGGAAACAGGGGAGGTGCCGGGGAGCTGTTTTTT. This translates into CASTGNRGGAGELFF. The V call is TRBV2, the J call TRBJ2-2; D perhaps matches TRBD1 (7 bases). CDR3 length equals 15 residues. V was shortened by 7 bases and J by 6 bases, with 18 bases between the two germline ends. Germline CDR1 SNHLY, CDR2 FYNNEI.

The chain employs TRBV7-9 and TRBJ2-3; 10 bases are shared with TRBD2. Germline CDR1 is SEHNR and CDR2 is FQNEAQ (reference sequence). This CDR3 region has 16 residues. V was clipped by 0 bases and J by 5 bases; unmatched bases: 5. The CDR3 region has the DNA TGTGCCAGCAGCTTAGCCCTAGCGGGAGCGGGAGATACGCAGTATTTT. Protein: CASSLALAGAGDTQYF.

This chain connects TRBV29-1 to TRBJ1-1; D possibly corresponds to TRBD1 (5 bases). The ends were cut back, 4 bases at V and 10 bases at J, with 10 bases in the middle. Germline lookup yields CDR1 SQVTM and CDR2 ANQGSEA. The CDR3 is 10 amino acids. The CDR3: CSVAGGVAFF. CDR3 nucleotide sequence: TGCAGCGTTGCGGGGGGAGTAGCTTTCTTT.

The sample holds a few counts of this clone. This rearrangement joins TRBV29-1 to TRBJ2-7; 9 bases line up with TRBD1. In germline, CDR1 is SQVTM, CDR2 ANQGSEA. J gave up 4 bases and V 6 bases, and 7 bases lay outside the gene matches. This CDR3 is 13 amino acids long. CDR3 sequence: CSVLTGGGYEQYF. The DNA of the CDR3 is TGCAGCGTCCTAACAGGGGGCGGTTACGAGCAGTACTTC.